This T cell receptor beta chain was identified in a study of CXCR3-negative and CXCR3-positive naive CD8 T cells. The overall study: TRB reads totalled about 150 million, about 1.5 +/- 0.3 million per library.

Study-wide points: TCR interaction strength was inferred from TRB CDR3 physicochemistry, as CD5 matched across naive subsets.

Concerning this clonotype: What it binds is not known.

The CDR3 has 15 amino acids. Germline V CDR1 and CDR2: LNHNV, YYDKDF (reference sequence). Libraries were UMI-labeled 5' RACE TRB cDNA. TCRdb re-analyzed the 5' RACE reads; it lists each CDR3 protein once, without DNA. The repertoire shows under 55,000 distinct CDR3 sequences; the top ten hold about 10%. The genes are TRBV15 and TRBJ1-1; the D call of TRBD1 rests on TCRdb alone, since no DNA is present to check it. The clonotype originates from a human donor in good health. Some clones in this sample may be carry-over from other donors' samples. The sequenced sample consisted of memory CD8+ T cells from blood. The CDR3 protein is CATSSRRGGGTEAFF.